What follows are 32 T cell receptor beta chains derived from one specimen sequenced in a study of T cell responses to AZD1222 COVID-19 vaccine. Profiled with immunoSEQ multiplex PCR; TCRdb holds only in-frame clones, not every one. The data hold just over 150,000 clones, with 90% observed a single time. The input for sequencing was peripheral blood, taken on day 0 of AZD1222 vaccination. The receptor source for this set is an adult in good health.

This clone turned up a few times. The rearrangement uses TRBV9 and TRBJ1-2; 8 bases are a match to TRBD1. CDR3 length equals 16 residues. Germline V CDR1 and CDR2: SGDLS, YYNGEE. With V trimmed by 3 bases and J by 4 bases, 11 bases remained unmatched. Here the CDR3 DNA reads TGTGCCAGCAGCGCCCAGACAGGGGCGTTTTCCTATGGCTACACCTTC. Its translation is CASSAQTGAFSYGYTF.

This chain connects TRBV9 to TRBJ2-3; 9 positions match TRBD1. V was pared by 3 bases and J by 1 base, with 3 bases of the junction left unmatched. The CDR3 is 15 residues long. Germline lookup yields CDR1 SGDLS and CDR2 YYNGEE. This CDR3 is CASSDGTGRTDTQYF. The DNA for the CDR3 is TGTGCCAGCAGCGACGGGACAGGGCGCACAGATACGCAGTATTTT.

This chain uses TRBV9 with TRBJ2-4; D may be TRBD2 (8 bases). Trimming left V 4 bases short and J 0 bases short, with 14 bases between. This CDR3 has 16 residues. Germline CDR1 SGDLS, CDR2 YYNGEE. In DNA form, the CDR3 reads TGTGCCAGCAGCTCGGGAGGGGGCCTAGCCAAAAACATTCAGTACTTC. Encoded protein: CASSSGGGLAKNIQYF. The full variable domain, in which reference TRBV9 and TRBJ2-4 provide the parts outside the CDR3, is DSGVTQTPKHLITATGQRVTLRCSPRSGDLSVYWYQQSLDQGLQFLIQYYNGEERAKGNILERFSAQQFPDLHSELNLSSLELGDSALYFCASSSGGGLAKNIQYFGAGTRLSVL.

The chain has TRBV28 and TRBJ1-2; D remains unclear. In germline, CDR1 is MDHEN, CDR2 SYDVKM. Trimming pared 2 bases from V and 8 bases from J, leaving 18 bases between. This CDR3 region has 15 residues. CDR3: CASSLIRAGFLGYTF. CDR3 nucleotide sequence: TGTGCCAGCAGTTTAATTCGGGCGGGGTTTCTGGGCTACACCTTC.

The chain uses TRBV27 and TRBJ2-7; D possibly corresponds to TRBD1 (5 bases). Germline CDR1 is MNHEY and CDR2 is SMNVEV (reference sequence). This CDR3 spans 15 amino acids. The V end was cut by 3 bases, the J end by 3 bases, with 15 bases between. The chain's CDR3 is CASSFSVWGGYEQYF. The CDR3 region has the DNA TGTGCCAGCAGTTTTTCGGTGTGGGGCGGCTACGAGCAGTACTTC.

V is TRBV15 and J is TRBJ1-3, with 12 bases fitting TRBD1. The length of the CDR3 is 17 residues. V dropped 1 base and J dropped 4; count of bases not matched to a gene: 5. Germline V CDR1 and CDR2: LNHNV, YYDKDF (reference sequence). The CDR3 DNA is TGTGCCACCAGCAGAGTGGCCGGGACAGGGGGCGGAAACACCATATATTTT. This sequence encodes CATSRVAGTGGGNTIYF.

V and J are TRBV5-5 and TRBJ1-2; possible D gene TRBD1, 5 bases. V shed 4 bases and J shed 2 bases, with 18 bases lying between them. The CDR3 is 16 residues long. CDR1 and CDR2 from the germline V gene are SGHKS and YYEKEE (reference sequence). The CDR3 nucleotides are TGTGCCAGCAGCCCGAGTTCGGGTGGGGGGAACTATGGCTACACCTTC. This translates into CASSPSSGGGNYGYTF.

V is TRBV3-1 (or the pseudogene TRBV3-2) and J is TRBJ2-7; no reliable D call. Trimming took 4 bases from V and 1 from J, leaving 14 bases between them. CDR3 size: 15 residues. Germline values: CDR1 LGHDT, CDR2 YNNKEL (reference sequence). The CDR3 sequence: CASSLDVTVSYEQYF. The CDR3 nucleotides are TGTGCCAGCAGCCTCGACGTTACCGTTTCCTACGAGCAGTACTTC.

The chain has TRBV14 and TRBJ2-1, with TRBD2 matching 11 bases. The J segment lost 7 bases and the V segment lost 0 bases, leaving 8 bases of the junction unmatched. Germline V CDR1 and CDR2: SGHDN, FVKESK. The CDR3 is 17 amino acids. This CDR3 reads CASSQDWSSGGLNEQFF. The CDR3 nucleotides read TGTGCCAGCAGCCAAGATTGGTCTAGCGGGGGGTTGAATGAGCAGTTCTTC.

V gene TRBV6-5 combines with J gene TRBJ2-3; D not certain. The V end was cut by 4 bases, the J end by 3 bases, with 8 bases between. This CDR3 contains 13 residues. Germline CDR1 reads MNHEY; CDR2 reads SVGAGI. CDR3 coding DNA: TGTGCCAGCAGTTTGATAGCAACAGATACGCAGTATTTT. Amino acids: CASSLIATDTQYF.

This chain joins TRBV13 and TRBJ1-1; TRBD1 might be the D (5 bases). CDR3 length: 13 amino acids. The germline V gene has CDR1 PRHDT and CDR2 FYEKMQ (reference sequence). V was cut by 1 base and J by 6 bases, with 9 bases left in between. As DNA, the CDR3 is TGTGCCAGCAGCTTAGAGGGGCAGCCTGAAGCTTTCTTT. Encoded protein: CASSLEGQPEAFF.

The chain uses TRBV5-6 and TRBJ1-4; TRBD1 matches 7 bases. The CDR3 runs 16 residues. Trimming cost V 1 base and J 10 bases; bases outside gene matches: 13. CDR1 and CDR2 (germline): SGHDT, YYEEEE. CDR3 loop: CASSLPGQKDSRKLFF. The CDR3 DNA is TGTGCCAGCAGCTTGCCGGGACAGAAAGACTCCAGAAAACTGTTTTTT.

The chain uses TRBV27 and TRBJ1-1; perhaps TRBD1 as D (5 bases). There are 12 residues in the CDR3. CDR1 is MNHEY, CDR2 SMNVEV, per germline (reference sequence). V lost 8 bases and J 8 bases, leaving 15 bases between the germline ends. The CDR3: CASGTGRTEAFF. The CDR3 bases are TGTGCCAGCGGCACGGGACGGACAGAAGCTTTCTTT.

This chain links TRBV6-5 with TRBJ1-1; D is uncertain. The germline CDR1 and CDR2 sequences are MNHEY and SVGAGI. The CDR3 spans 13 residues. Trimming took off 8 bases at V and 0 bases at J, with 10 bases between the two ends. The CDR3 loop is CASLQQVNTEAFF. CDR3 in DNA: TGTGCCAGCCTGCAGCAGGTGAACACTGAAGCTTTCTTT.

The chain couples TRBV5-1 to TRBJ2-1; D is undetermined. CDR1 is SGHRS and CDR2 is YFSETQ in the germline V gene. Trimming shortened V by 2 bases and J by 8 bases, and 5 bases separated the two germline ends. The CDR3 extends over 11 amino acids. CDR3 protein: CASSFNHEQFF. DNA of the CDR3: TGCGCCAGCAGCTTTAACCATGAGCAGTTCTTC. The entire variable domain, with the rest obtained from reference TRBV5-1 and TRBJ2-1, is as follows: KAGVTQTPRYLIKTRGQQVTLSCSPISGHRSVSWYQQTPGQGLQFLFEYFSETQRNKGNFPGRFSGRQFSNSRSEMNVSTLELGDSALYLCASSFNHEQFFGPGTRLTVL.

This clone has a single count. The chain is built from TRBV14 and TRBJ1-1; TRBD1 might be the D (5 bases). Looked up from germline, CDR1 is SGHDN and CDR2 is FVKESK. Trimming stripped 1 base from V and 5 bases from J, with 14 bases between. The CDR3 contains 15 residues. The CDR3 reads CASSQVGQGRTEAFF. The CDR3, as DNA: TGTGCCAGCAGCCAAGTGGGGCAGGGAAGGACTGAAGCTTTCTTT.

As to this clone: A junction end diverges from the germline sequence, so it may reflect a read error. The chain links TRBV28 to TRBJ1-1; D is unclear. Germline V gene lookup returns CDR1 MDHEN and CDR2 SYDVKM. The CDR3 runs 13 residues. The chain's CDR3 is CASSYPLNPEAFF. The DNA for the CDR3 is TGTGCCAGCAGTTATCCCCTGAACCCTGAAGCTTTCTTT.

This clone was counted only a few times. The gene calls are TRBV24-1 and TRBJ1-1, with 7 bases fitting TRBD1. The germline V gene encodes CDR1 KGHDR and CDR2 SFDVKD. V dropped 1 base and J dropped 11; count of bases not matched to a gene: 6. The CDR3 consists of 13 residues. Here the CDR3 DNA reads TGTGCCACCAGTGATTTTACAGGGGAAACGGCTTTCTTT. It is translated as CATSDFTGETAFF.

V is TRBV28 and J is TRBJ1-5; D uncertain. CDR1 and CDR2 from the germline V gene are MDHEN and SYDVKM. Trimming took 2 bases from V and 5 from J, leaving 10 bases between them. CDR3 length: 14 residues. CDR3: CASSLRSFDQPQHF. CDR3 bases: TGTGCCAGCAGTTTAAGGAGTTTTGATCAGCCCCAGCATTTT.

This chain links TRBV28 with TRBJ1-2; D is undetermined. CDR1 MDHEN and CDR2 SYDVKM come from the germline V gene. The V gene lost 4 bases and the J gene lost 3 bases, with 15 bases spanning the gap. The CDR3 loop spans 15 amino acids. This CDR3 is CASSSAPEWYYGYTF. The CDR3 coding sequence is TGTGCCAGCAGTTCCGCACCTGAGTGGTACTATGGCTACACCTTC.

J is TRBJ1-5 and V is TRBV19, with D possibly matching TRBD1 (5 bases). CDR1 and CDR2 (germline): LNHDA, SQIVND (reference sequence). V gave up 6 bases and J gave up 5 bases, with 14 bases separating them. The CDR3 runs to 14 residues. The CDR3 bases are TGTGCCAGTAGCTTAGACAGAGATGATCAGCCCCAGCATTTT. This codes for CASSLDRDDQPQHF.

The CDR3 nucleotides read TGTGCCAGCAGCCCCCCGGGACAGGCGAACACCGGGGAGCTGTTTTTT. It specifies CASSPPGQANTGELFF. The chain joins TRBV7-9 to TRBJ2-2, with 8 bases that match TRBD1. The J segment lost 0 bases and the V segment lost 5 bases, leaving 5 bases of the junction unmatched. The CDR3 runs 16 residues. Germline V lookup: CDR1 SEHNR, CDR2 FQNEAQ (reference sequence).

This clone has a handful of counts. This rearrangement joins TRBV6-2 or TRBV6-3 to TRBJ1-5, with a weak D call TRBD1 (6 bases). The V end lost 1 base, the J end lost 2 bases, and 12 bases lay between the germline ends. The germline CDR1 and CDR2 sequences are MNHEY and SVGEGT. The length of the CDR3 is 16 residues. CDR3 nucleotides: TGTGCCAGCAGTTACTGGGGGGCGTCGGGCAATCAGCCCCAGCATTTT. Translation gives CASSYWGASGNQPQHF.

V is TRBV2 and J is TRBJ2-5, with TRBD2 identical over 8 bases. V shed 7 bases, J shed 2 bases, and the junction held 9 bases outside the gene matches. Germline CDR1 SNHLY, CDR2 FYNNEI. The CDR3 runs to 15 residues. The CDR3 DNA reads TGTGCCAGCAACGAGGTTAGCGGGGTACAAGAGACCCAGTACTTC. Amino acid sequence: CASNEVSGVQETQYF.

The gene calls are TRBV6-6 and TRBJ1-1; D not certain. Germline CDR1 and CDR2: MNHNY and SVGAGI (reference sequence). V was trimmed by 0 bases and J by 1 base, leaving 6 bases between them. The CDR3 contains 14 residues. For the CDR3, the DNA is TGTGCCAGCAGTTACTCGTCTGAGAACACTGAAGCTTTCTTT. Its protein is CASSYSSENTEAFF.

V gene TRBV28 combines with J gene TRBJ1-4; the D gene is possibly TRBD1 (5 bases). This CDR3 is built from 17 residues. The V and J ends lost 2 bases and 3 bases respectively, with 16 bases between them. CDR1 and CDR2 from the germline V gene are MDHEN and SYDVKM. The CDR3 loop reads CASSLIPKGTSNEKLFF. The CDR3 nucleotides read TGTGCCAGCAGTTTAATCCCTAAGGGGACGTCTAATGAAAAACTGTTTTTT.

The sample holds one count of this clone. V and J are TRBV24-1 and TRBJ1-5; tentative D call: TRBD1 (6 bases). V lost 5 bases and J 0 bases, leaving 22 bases between the germline ends. CDR3 length: 19 residues. CDR1 and CDR2 from the germline V gene are KGHDR and SFDVKD. The CDR3 protein is CATSVKRVGGPYSNQPQHF. In DNA, the CDR3 is TGTGCCACCAGTGTAAAACGGGTAGGGGGACCATATAGCAATCAGCCCCAGCATTTT.

The chain couples TRBV19 to TRBJ1-2; 7 nucleotides line up with TRBD1. J was trimmed by 8 bases and V by 0 bases; bases with no gene match: 0. This CDR3 spans 12 amino acids. Germline CDR1 is LNHDA and CDR2 is SQIVND (reference sequence). CDR3 in amino acids: CASSIEGGGYTF. The DNA of the CDR3 is TGTGCCAGTAGTATAGAAGGGGGCGGCTACACCTTC.

This chain connects TRBV5-6 to TRBJ2-2; 14 bases fit TRBD2. The germline V gene has CDR1 SGHDT and CDR2 YYEEEE. V dropped 4 bases and J dropped 5; count of bases not matched to a gene: 10. The CDR3 has 18 amino acids. CDR3 sequence (DNA): TGTGCCAGCAGCGTAACGGGACTAGCGGGAGCAGAGACCGGGGAGCTGTTTTTT. This translates into CASSVTGLAGAETGELFF.

The V gene is TRBV4-3, the J gene TRBJ2-5, with TRBD2 identical over 15 bases. From germline, CDR1 is LGHNA and CDR2 YSLEER. The CDR3 is 17 amino acids. Germline trimming cut 0 bases from V and 5 bases from J; bases unmatched to any gene: 4. This CDR3 reads CASSQDGLAGGRETQYF. The CDR3 DNA reads as TGCGCCAGCAGCCAAGATGGACTAGCGGGAGGGCGCGAGACCCAGTACTTC.

This clone was seen a single time. V and J are TRBV30 and TRBJ1-4, with D maybe TRBD1 (6 bases). Germline V gene sequence: CDR1 GTSNPN, CDR2 SVGIG (reference sequence). The CDR3 length is 14 residues. Trimming shortened V by 5 bases and J by 8 bases, and 18 bases separated the two germline ends. DNA for the CDR3: TGTGCCTGGGGATCGGGGGCAATTTACGAAAAACTGTTTTTT. Amino acids: CAWGSGAIYEKLFF.

J is TRBJ2-5 and V is TRBV30; 7 bases are shared with TRBD2. The junction had 7 bases not matched to a gene; V was cut back by 2 bases and J by 4 bases. The CDR3 extends over 14 amino acids. Germline CDR1 reads GTSNPN; CDR2 reads SVGIG (reference sequence). CDR3 in amino acids: CAWSREIAGETQYF. The CDR3 coding sequence is TGTGCCTGGAGTCGGGAAATAGCGGGAGAGACCCAGTACTTC. Drawing the rest from reference TRBV30 and TRBJ2-5, the complete variable domain is SQTIHQWPATLVQPVGSPLSLECTVEGTSNPNLYWYRQAAGRGLQLLFYSVGIGQISSEVPQNLSASRPQDRQFILSSKKLLLSDSGFYLCAWSREIAGETQYFGPGTRLLVL.